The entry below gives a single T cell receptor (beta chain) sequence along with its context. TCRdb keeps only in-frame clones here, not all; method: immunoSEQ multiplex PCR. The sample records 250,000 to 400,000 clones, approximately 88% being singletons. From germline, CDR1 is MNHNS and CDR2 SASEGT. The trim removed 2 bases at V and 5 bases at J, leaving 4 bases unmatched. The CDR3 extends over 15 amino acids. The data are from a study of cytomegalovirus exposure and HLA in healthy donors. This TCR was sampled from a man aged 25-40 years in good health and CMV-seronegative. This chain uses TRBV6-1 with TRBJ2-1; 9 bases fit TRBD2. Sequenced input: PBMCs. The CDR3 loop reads CASSEWRGGNNEQFF. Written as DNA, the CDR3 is TGTGCCAGCAGTGAATGGCGGGGGGGTAACAATGAGCAGTTCTTC.